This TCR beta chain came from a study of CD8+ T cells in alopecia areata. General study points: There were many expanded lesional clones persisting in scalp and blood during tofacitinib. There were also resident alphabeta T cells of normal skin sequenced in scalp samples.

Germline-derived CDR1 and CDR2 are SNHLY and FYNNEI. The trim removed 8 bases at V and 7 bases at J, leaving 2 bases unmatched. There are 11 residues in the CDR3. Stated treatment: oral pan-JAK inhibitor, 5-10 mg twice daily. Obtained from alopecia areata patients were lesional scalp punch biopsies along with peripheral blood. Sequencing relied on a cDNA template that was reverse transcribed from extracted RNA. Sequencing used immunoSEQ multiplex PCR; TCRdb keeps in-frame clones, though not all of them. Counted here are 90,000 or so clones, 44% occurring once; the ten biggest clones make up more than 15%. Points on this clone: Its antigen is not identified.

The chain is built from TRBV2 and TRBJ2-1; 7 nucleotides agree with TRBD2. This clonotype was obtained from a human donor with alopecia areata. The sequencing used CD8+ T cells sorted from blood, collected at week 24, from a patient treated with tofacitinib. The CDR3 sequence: CASLGGNEQFF. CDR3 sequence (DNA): TGTGCCAGCCTCGGGGGGAATGAGCAGTTCTTC.